This is a list of T cell receptor beta chains from one sample in a study of T cell responses to AZD1222 COVID-19 vaccine. Sequenced by immunoSEQ multiplex PCR; TCRdb stores in-frame clones only, minus some. The sample comprises some 150,000 clones, around nine tenths of which are singletons, and around 4.5% rests with the top ten. This sample comprised peripheral blood, obtained 28 days after the second AZD1222 dose. The receptors here all came from an adult who received the AZD1222 COVID-19 vaccine. CDR3s leave out the opening cysteine and the closing phenylalanine or tryptophan.

V	J	CDR3
TRBV30	TRBJ2-2	AWSDRATGELF
TRBV7-9	TRBJ1-2	ASSLASNRNYGYT
TRBV10-3	TRBJ1-1	AISSDALGNTEAF
TRBV7-2	TRBJ2-5	ASSLGRGGAKTQY
TRBV4-1	TRBJ1-5	ASSQAGQVDQPQH
TRBV19	TRBJ1-1	ASSIRIGGGAF
TRBV4-1	TRBJ1-2	ASSQVEMGRSSHGYT
TRBV5-6	TRBJ2-3	ASSEGTVTDTQY
TRBV13	TRBJ1-1	ASSLAHGKRGTEAF
TRBV4-1	TRBJ2-1	ASSQDPVGVGEQF
TRBV7-9	TRBJ2-3	ASSFGLRESSTDTQY
TRBV7-2	TRBJ1-5	ASSPGGSQPQH
TRBV3-1/TRBV3-2	TRBJ1-6	ASSLYGQGRNSPLH
TRBV6-5	TRBJ1-2	ASSYGPGYGYT
TRBV6-4	TRBJ1-2	ASSERVLGQGSPSYGYT
TRBV5-1	TRBJ1-2	ASSLVEGVANYGYT
TRBV5-1	TRBJ2-1	ASSPAGSYNEQF
TRBV7-9	TRBJ1-1	ASSFSQGAPAF
TRBV19	TRBJ1-2	ASSKGTGAYGYT
TRBV9	TRBJ2-5	ASSVGGQGAQETQY
TRBV2	TRBJ1-1	ASREDRTGTEAF
TRBV7-2	TRBJ1-1	ASSFQENTEAF
TRBV7-6	TRBJ1-2	ASSPGPNGLYGYT
TRBV5-4	TRBJ2-3	ASSWRPHTDTQY
TRBV5-5	TRBJ1-2	ASSLGPGGRPVGGYT
TRBV18	TRBJ2-3	ASSPGTDTQY
TRBV18	TRBJ2-5	ASSPFFSSAGGSETQY
TRBV6-5	TRBJ2-1	ASSYSNQNEQF
TRBV5-1	TRBJ1-1	ASRDTRGNTEAF